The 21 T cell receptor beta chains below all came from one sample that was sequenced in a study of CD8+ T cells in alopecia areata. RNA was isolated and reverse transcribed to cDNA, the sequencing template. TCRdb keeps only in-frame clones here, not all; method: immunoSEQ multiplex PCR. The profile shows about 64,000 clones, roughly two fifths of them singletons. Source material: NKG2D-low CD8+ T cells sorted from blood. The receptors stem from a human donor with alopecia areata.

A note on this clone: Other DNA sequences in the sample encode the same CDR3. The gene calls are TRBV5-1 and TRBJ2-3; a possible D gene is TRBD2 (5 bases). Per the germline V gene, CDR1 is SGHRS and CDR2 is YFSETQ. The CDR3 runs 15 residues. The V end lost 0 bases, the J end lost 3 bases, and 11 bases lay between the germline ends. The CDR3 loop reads CASSLAAGGTDTQYF. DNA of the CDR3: TGCGCCAGCAGCTTGGCCGCGGGTGGGACAGATACGCAGTATTTT. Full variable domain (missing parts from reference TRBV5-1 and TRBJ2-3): KAGVTQTPRYLIKTRGQQVTLSCSPISGHRSVSWYQQTPGQGLQFLFEYFSETQRNKGNFPGRFSGRQFSNSRSEMNVSTLELGDSALYLCASSLAAGGTDTQYFGPGTRLTVL.

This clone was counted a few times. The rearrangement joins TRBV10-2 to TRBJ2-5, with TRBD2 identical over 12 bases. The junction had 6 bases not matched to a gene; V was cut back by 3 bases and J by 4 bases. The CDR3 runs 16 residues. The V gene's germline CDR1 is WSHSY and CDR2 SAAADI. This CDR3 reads CASSDVGLAGRETQYF. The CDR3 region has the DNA TGCGCCAGCAGTGACGTAGGACTAGCGGGGAGAGAGACCCAGTACTTC.

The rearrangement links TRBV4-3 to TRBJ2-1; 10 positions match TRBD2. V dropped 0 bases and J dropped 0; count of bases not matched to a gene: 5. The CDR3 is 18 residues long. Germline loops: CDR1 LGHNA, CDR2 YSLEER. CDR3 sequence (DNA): TGCGCCAGCAGCCAAGATGGGGCTAGCGGGGGCTCCTACAATGAGCAGTTCTTC. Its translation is CASSQDGASGGSYNEQFF.

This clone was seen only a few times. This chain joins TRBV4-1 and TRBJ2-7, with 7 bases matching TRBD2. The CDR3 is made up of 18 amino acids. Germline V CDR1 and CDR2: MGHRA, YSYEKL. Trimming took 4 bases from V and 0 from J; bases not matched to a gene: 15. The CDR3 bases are TGCGCCAGCAGCCTCACGACTAGCAAACCCCTGAGCTCCTACGAGCAGTACTTC. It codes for CASSLTTSKPLSSYEQYF.

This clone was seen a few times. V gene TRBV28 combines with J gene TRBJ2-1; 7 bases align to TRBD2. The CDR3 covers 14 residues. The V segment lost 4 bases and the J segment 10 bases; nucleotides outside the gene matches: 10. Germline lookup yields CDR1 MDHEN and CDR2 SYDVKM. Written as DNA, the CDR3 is TGTGCCAGCAGTTCTTATGGGGGGGGTTACGAGCAGTTCTTC. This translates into CASSSYGGGYEQFF.

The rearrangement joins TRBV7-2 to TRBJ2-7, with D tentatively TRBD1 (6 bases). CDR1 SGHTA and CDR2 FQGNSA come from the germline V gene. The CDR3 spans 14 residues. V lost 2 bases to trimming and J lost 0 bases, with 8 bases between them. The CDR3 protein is CASSLLRGSYEQYF. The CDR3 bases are TGTGCCAGCAGCTTACTCAGGGGCTCCTACGAGCAGTACTTC. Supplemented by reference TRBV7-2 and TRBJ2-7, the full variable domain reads GAGVSQSPSNKVTEKGKDVELRCDPISGHTALYWYRQSLGQGLEFLIYFQGNSAPDKSGLPSDRFSAERTGGSVSTLTIQRTQQEDSAVYLCASSLLRGSYEQYFGPGTRLTVT.

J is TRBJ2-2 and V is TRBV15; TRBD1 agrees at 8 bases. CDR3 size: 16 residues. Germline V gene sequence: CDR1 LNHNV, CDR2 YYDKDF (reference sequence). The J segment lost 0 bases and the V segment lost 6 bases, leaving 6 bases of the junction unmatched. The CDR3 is CATRQDRVANTGELFF. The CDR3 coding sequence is TGTGCCACCAGACAGGACAGGGTCGCGAACACCGGGGAGCTGTTTTTT.

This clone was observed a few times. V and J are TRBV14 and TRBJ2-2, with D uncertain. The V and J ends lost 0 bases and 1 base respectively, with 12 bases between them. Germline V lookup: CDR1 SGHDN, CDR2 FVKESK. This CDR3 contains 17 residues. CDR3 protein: CASSQDGGNVNTGELFF. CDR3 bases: TGTGCCAGCAGCCAAGACGGCGGCAACGTGAACACCGGGGAGCTGTTTTTT.

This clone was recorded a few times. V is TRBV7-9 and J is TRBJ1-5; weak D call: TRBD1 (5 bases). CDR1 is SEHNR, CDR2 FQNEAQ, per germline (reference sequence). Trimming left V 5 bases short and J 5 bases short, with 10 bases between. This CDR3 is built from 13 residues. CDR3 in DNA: TGTGCCAGCAGCCAGACACAGGATCAGCCCCAGCATTTT. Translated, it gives CASSQTQDQPQHF.

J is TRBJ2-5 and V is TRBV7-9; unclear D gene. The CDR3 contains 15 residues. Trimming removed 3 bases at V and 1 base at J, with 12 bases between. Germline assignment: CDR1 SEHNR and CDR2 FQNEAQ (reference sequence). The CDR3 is CASSFLSAPQETQYF. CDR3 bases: TGTGCCAGCAGCTTCCTGTCTGCACCCCAAGAGACCCAGTACTTC.

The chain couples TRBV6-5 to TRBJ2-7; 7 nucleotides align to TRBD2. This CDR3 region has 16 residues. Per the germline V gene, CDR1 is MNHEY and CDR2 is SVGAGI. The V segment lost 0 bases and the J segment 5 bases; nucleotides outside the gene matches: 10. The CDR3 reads CASSYSGGDSSDEQYF. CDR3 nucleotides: TGTGCCAGCAGTTACTCGGGGGGGGACTCGAGCGACGAGCAGTACTTC.

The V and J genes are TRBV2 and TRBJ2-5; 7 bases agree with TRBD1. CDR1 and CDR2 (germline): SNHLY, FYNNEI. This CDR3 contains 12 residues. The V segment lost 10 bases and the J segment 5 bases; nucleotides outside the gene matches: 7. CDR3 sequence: CATQGQRETQYF. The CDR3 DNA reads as TGTGCCACCCAGGGACAGCGGGAGACCCAGTACTTC.

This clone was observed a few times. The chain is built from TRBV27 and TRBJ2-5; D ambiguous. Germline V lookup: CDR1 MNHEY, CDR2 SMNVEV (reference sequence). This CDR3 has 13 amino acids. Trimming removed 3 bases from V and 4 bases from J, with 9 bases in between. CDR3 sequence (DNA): TGTGCCAGCAGTTTCCGTTGGGGAGAGACCCAGTACTTC. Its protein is CASSFRWGETQYF.

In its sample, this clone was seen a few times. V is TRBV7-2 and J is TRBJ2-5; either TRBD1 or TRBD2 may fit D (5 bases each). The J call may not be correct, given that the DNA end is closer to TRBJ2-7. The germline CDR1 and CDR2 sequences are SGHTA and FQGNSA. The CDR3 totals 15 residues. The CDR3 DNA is TGTGCCAGCAGCCGCGCTGACGGGGCCTCCTACGAGCAGTACTTC. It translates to CASSRADGASYEQYF.

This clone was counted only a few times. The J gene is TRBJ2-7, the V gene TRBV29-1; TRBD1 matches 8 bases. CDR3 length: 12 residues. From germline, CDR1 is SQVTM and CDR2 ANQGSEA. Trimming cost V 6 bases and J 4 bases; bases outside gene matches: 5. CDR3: CSVRDRPYEQYF. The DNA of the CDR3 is TGCAGCGTGCGGGACAGGCCTTACGAGCAGTACTTC.

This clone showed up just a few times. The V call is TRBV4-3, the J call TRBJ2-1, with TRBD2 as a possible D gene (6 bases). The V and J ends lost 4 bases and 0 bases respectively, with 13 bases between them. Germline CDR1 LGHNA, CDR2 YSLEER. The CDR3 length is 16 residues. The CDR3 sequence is CASSPNSGASYNEQFF. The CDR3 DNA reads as TGCGCCAGCAGCCCGAATAGCGGAGCCTCCTACAATGAGCAGTTCTTC.

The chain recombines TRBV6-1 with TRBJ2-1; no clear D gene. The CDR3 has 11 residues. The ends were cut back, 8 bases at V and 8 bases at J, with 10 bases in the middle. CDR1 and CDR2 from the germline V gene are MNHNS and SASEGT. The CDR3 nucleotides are TGTGCCAGCCGGCGCCGAGATGAGCAGTTCTTC. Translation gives CASRRRDEQFF.

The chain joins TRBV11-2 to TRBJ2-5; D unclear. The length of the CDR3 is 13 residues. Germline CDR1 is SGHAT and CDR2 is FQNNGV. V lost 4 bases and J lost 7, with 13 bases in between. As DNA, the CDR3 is TGTGCCAGCAGCTCCGGGCCACCCGGGACCCAGTACTTC. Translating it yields CASSSGPPGTQYF.

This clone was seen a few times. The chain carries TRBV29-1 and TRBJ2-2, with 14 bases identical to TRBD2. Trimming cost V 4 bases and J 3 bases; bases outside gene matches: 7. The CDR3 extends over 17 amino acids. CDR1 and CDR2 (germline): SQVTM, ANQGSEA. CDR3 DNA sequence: TGCAGCGTTGCCGGGACTAGCGGGAGAGGGCACACCGGGGAGCTGTTTTTT. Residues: CSVAGTSGRGHTGELFF.

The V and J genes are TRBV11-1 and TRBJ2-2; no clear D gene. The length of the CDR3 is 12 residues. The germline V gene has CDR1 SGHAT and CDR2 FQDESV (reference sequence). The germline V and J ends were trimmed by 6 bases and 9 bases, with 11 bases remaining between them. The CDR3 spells CASSIGPRELFF. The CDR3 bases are TGTGCCAGCAGTATCGGCCCTCGGGAGCTGTTTTTT.

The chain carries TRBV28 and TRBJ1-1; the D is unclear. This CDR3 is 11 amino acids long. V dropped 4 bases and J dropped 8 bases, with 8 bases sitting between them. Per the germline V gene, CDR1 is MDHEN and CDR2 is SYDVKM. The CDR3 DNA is TGTGCCAGCAGTTATGCGAGAGAAGCTTTCTTT. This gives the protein CASSYAREAFF.